A selection of T cell receptor beta chains follows, all from one sample in a study of graft-versus-host responses after intestinal transplantation. Libraries were prepared by immunoSEQ multiplex PCR; TCRdb keeps only in-frame clonotypes and omits some of them. The top ten hold over 0.4% of the sample, which has about 94,000 clones, 91% seen once. Their antigens remain unidentified. Specimen: unstimulated CD8+ T cells sorted from spleen or lymph node cells, collected before intestinal transplant. These receptors all stem from a human donor who received an intestinal transplant. Both conserved end residues are part of each CDR3. D genes are given only for firm matches. Clone size, where shown, is once, few, many, or a class for clones that have expanded.

size	V	D	J	DNA	CDR3
NA	TRBV30	TRBD1	TRBJ1-1	TGTGCCTCGACAGGGGCCTCGGGCACTGAAGCTTTCTTT	CASTGASGTEAFF
NA	TRBV9	NA	TRBJ2-7	TGTGCCAGCAGCGTAGCGAGCGGGTCCTACGAGCAGTACTTC	CASSVASGSYEQYF
NA	TRBV28	NA	TRBJ1-1	TGTGCCAGCAGTTTAGGTGGGGTTACAGGGCCCGAAGCTTTCTTT	CASSLGGVTGPEAFF
NA	TRBV7-9	NA	TRBJ2-7	TGTGCCAGCAGCTCCGCGACTATCAAGCCCGGCTTATCCTACGAGCAGTACTTC	CASSSATIKPGLSYEQYF
NA	TRBV13	NA	TRBJ2-1	TGTGCCTCCTCCCTTCGGCGGGGGCCTATTGAAGAGCAGTTCTTC	CASSLRRGPIEEQFF
NA	TRBV5-1	NA	TRBJ1-1	TGCGCCAGCCAGGCGGAGCGGGGGGCGAACACTGAAGCTTTCTTT	CASQAERGANTEAFF
NA	TRBV19	NA	TRBJ1-5	TGTGCCAGTAGTATAGGGGCAGGGATTCAGCCCCAGCATTTT	CASSIGAGIQPQHF
NA	TRBV6-5	NA	TRBJ2-7	TGTGCCAGCAGTTATTCCCCAGCGGCCTCCTACGAGCAGTACTTC	CASSYSPAASYEQYF
NA	TRBV6-1	NA	TRBJ1-2	TGTGCCAGCAGTTCCGGGACTCCGTATGGCTACACCTTC	CASSSGTPYGYTF
NA	TRBV28	NA	TRBJ2-1	TGTGCCAGCAGACCACAGAATAATGAGCAGTTCTTC	CASRPQNNEQFF
NA	TRBV6-1	TRBD2	TRBJ2-1	TGTGCCAGCAGTGAAGCTGTAGCGGGAGGGAACAATGAGCAGTTCTTC	CASSEAVAGGNNEQFF
NA	TRBV30	TRBD1	TRBJ1-4	TGTGCCTGGAGGGCAGGGGGCTTTGAAAAACTGTTTTTT	CAWRAGGFEKLFF
NA	TRBV7-9	TRBD1	TRBJ2-5	TGTGCCAGCAGCTTCAACGCGAACCCAGGGGGTCGGGAGACCCAGTACTTC	CASSFNANPGGRETQYF
NA	TRBV6-5	TRBD2	TRBJ2-7	TGTGCCAGCAGTTACGGGACTACCGAGCAGTACTTC	CASSYGTTEQYF
NA	TRBV29-1	NA	TRBJ1-2	TGCAGCGTTGAAGATAAGCAGGGTGATGGCTACACCTTC	CSVEDKQGDGYTF
few	TRBV5-1	TRBD1	TRBJ2-2	TGCGCCAGCAGCCTCGGGACAGGGGGGAACACCGGGGAGCTGTTTTTT	CASSLGTGGNTGELFF
NA	TRBV27	NA	TRBJ2-5	TGTGCCAGCAGTACATTGACAGGCCCAGAGACCCAGTACTTC	CASSTLTGPETQYF
once	TRBV28	TRBD2	TRBJ2-3	TGTGCCAGCAGTTTCTTCGTAGGCGGGAGGACAGATACGCAGTATTTT	CASSFFVGGRTDTQYF
NA	TRBV30	NA	TRBJ2-4	TGTGCCTGGAGTGGGGGGGAAGGCATTCAGTACTTC	CAWSGGEGIQYF
NA	TRBV25-1	TRBD1	TRBJ1-1	TGTGCCAGCAGCAGGACAGGGGATAACACTGAAGCTTTCTTT	CASSRTGDNTEAFF